This T cell receptor beta chain was profiled in a study of Graves' ophthalmopathy and Graves' hyperthyroidism. About the study: Sampling took place at initial diagnosis, with peripheral blood obtained before any treatment. Overall study findings and caveats: Ophthalmopathy progression cases were predicted by the model with approximately 70% sensitivity and 72.22% specificity. Among thyroid clonotypes expanded above 0.001 frequency, most also appeared in blood.

RNA transcripts were the template, and TCR beta CDR3 regions were amplified from them. In the first round, RT-PCR was carried out with HTBI primers, and a multiplex PCR formed the second round. TCRdb called the multiplex PCR reads again in MiXCR, with one record for every CDR3 protein. The table has 650,000 to 900,000 distinct CDR3 sequences, around 40% seen once; the top ten hold 40% to 55%. This clonotype appeared a single time. Its specificity is not known. Each diagnosis was determined on the basis of clinical symptoms, serum thyroxine, TRAb, thyroid ultrasound and orbital computed tomography. The CDR3 covers 11 residues. V was pared by 7 bases and J by 7 bases, with 2 bases of the junction left unmatched. Germline lookup yields CDR1 SQVTM and CDR2 ANQGSEA.

The genes are TRBV29-1 and TRBJ2-7; TRBD1 aligns across 12 bases. The specimen sequenced was peripheral blood. The TCR originated in an adult man with Graves' ophthalmopathy. The CDR3 is CSGDRGLEQYF. The CDR3 bases are TGCAGCGGGGACAGGGGGCTTGAGCAGTACTTC.